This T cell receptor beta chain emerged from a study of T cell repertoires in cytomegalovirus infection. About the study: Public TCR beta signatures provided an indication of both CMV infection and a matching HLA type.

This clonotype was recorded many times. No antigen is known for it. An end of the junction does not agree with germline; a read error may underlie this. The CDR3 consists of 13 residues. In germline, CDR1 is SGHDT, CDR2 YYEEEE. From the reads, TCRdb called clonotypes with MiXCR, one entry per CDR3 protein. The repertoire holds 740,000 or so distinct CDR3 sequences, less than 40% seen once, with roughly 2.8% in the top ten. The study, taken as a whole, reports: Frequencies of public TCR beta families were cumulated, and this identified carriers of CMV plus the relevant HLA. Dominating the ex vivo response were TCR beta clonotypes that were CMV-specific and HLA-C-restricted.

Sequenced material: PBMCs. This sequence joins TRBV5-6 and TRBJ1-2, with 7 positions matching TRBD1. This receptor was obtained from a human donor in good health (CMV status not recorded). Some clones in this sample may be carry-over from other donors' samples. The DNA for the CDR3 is TGCGCCAGCAGCCTGCGACAGGGCTATGGCTACACCTTC. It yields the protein CASSLRQGYGYTF.